Presented here are 5 T cell receptor beta chains from one specimen sequenced in a study of blood T cell repertoires in COVID-19. The assay was immunoSEQ multiplex PCR, and TCRdb's table has in-frame clones only and misses some. The sample shows 100,000 or so clones, around 85% of them seen only once. The sequenced sample consisted of peripheral blood. The receptors were sampled from a woman aged 70-85 years with active or convalescent COVID-19.

The V call is TRBV10-1, the J call TRBJ1-2; no clear D gene. V dropped 4 bases and J dropped 4 bases, with 16 bases sitting between them. The CDR3 sequence is 15 residues long. Germline V lookup: CDR1 WNHNN, CDR2 SYGVQD (reference sequence). The CDR3 DNA is TGCGCCAGCAGTGGGGCCGACCTCCGGGGCTATGGCTACACCTTC. Translated, it gives CASSGADLRGYGYTF.

This clone was seen just once. This chain joins TRBV7-9 and TRBJ2-3; 12 bases agree with TRBD2. Germline V CDR1 and CDR2: SEHNR, FQNEAQ (reference sequence). The V segment lost 5 bases and the J segment 2 bases; nucleotides outside the gene matches: 8. The length of the CDR3 is 17 residues. CDR3 region: CASSDRLAGANTDTQYF. The DNA of the CDR3 is TGTGCCAGCAGCGACCGACTAGCGGGGGCGAACACAGATACGCAGTATTTT. Together with reference TRBV7-9 and TRBJ2-3, the CDR3 gives the full variable domain: DTGVSQNPRHKITKRGQNVTFRCDPISEHNRLYWYRQTLGQGPEFLTYFQNEAQLEKSRLLSDRFSAERPKGSFSTLEIQRTEQGDSAMYLCASSDRLAGANTDTQYFGPGTRLTVL.

The chain employs TRBV27 and TRBJ2-1; maybe TRBD1 (6 bases). Trimming shortened V by 5 bases and J by 7 bases, and 24 bases separated the two germline ends. CDR1 is MNHEY, CDR2 SMNVEV, per germline (reference sequence). The CDR3 length is 17 residues. This chain's CDR3 is CASSTLYEGGKNNEQFF. The CDR3 DNA is TGTGCCAGCAGTACCCTCTATGAAGGGGGTAAAAATAATGAGCAGTTCTTC.

This chain links TRBV6-6 with TRBJ1-1, with a weak D call TRBD1 (5 bases). Germline loops: CDR1 MNHNY, CDR2 SVGAGI (reference sequence). The V gene lost 6 bases and the J gene lost 0 bases, with 14 bases spanning the gap. The CDR3 contains 15 residues. In nucleotides, the CDR3 is TGTGCCAGCAGCCGCAGACAGATCATGAACACTGAAGCTTTCTTT. Protein sequence: CASSRRQIMNTEAFF.

The chain uses TRBV2 and TRBJ1-5; 7 bases agree with TRBD1. This CDR3 spans 17 amino acids. CDR1 is SNHLY and CDR2 is FYNNEI in the germline V gene. J gave up 7 bases and V 5 bases, and 17 bases lay outside the gene matches. The CDR3 loop reads CASSLQGLSGFGQPQHF. CDR3 in DNA: TGTGCCAGCAGTTTACAGGGGCTGTCTGGGTTCGGACAGCCCCAGCATTTT.